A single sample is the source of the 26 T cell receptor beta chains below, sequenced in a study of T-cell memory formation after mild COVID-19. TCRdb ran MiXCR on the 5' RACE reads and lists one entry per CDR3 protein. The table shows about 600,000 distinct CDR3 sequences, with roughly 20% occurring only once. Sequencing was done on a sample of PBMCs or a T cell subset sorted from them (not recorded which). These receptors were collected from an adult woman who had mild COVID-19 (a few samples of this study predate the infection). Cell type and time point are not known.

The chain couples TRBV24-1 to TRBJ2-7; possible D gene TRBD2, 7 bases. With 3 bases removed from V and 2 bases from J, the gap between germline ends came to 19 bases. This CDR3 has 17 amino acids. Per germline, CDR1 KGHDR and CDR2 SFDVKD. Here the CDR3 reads CATSDSGTRGDPYEQYF. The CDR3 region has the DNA TGTGCCACCAGTGATAGCGGGACAAGGGGGGATCCCTACGAGCAGTACTTC.

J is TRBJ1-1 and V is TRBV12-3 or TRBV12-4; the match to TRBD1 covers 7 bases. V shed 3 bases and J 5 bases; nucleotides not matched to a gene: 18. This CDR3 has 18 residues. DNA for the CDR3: TGTGCCAGCAGTTTGACAGGGCGAACCGAGGGGGGGGAGACTGAAGCTTTCTTT. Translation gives CASSLTGRTEGGETEAFF.

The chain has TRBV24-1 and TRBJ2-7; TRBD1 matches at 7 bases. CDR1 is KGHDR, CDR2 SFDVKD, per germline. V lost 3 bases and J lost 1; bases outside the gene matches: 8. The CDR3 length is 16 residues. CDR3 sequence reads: CATSDNPGTASYEQYF. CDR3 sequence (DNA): TGTGCCACCAGTGATAACCCCGGGACAGCATCCTACGAGCAGTACTTC.

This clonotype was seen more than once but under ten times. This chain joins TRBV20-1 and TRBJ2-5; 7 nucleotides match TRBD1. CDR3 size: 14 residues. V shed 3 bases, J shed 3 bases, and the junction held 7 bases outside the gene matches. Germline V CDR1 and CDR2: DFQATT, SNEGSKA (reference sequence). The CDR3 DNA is TGCAGTGCTAGCGACAGGGTAACCAAAGAGACCCAGTACTTC. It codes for CSASDRVTKETQYF.

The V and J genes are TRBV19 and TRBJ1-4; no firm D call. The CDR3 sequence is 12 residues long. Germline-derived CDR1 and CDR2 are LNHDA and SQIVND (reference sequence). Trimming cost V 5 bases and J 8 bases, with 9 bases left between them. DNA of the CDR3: TGTGCCAGTAGTGTTTTCAGCGAAAAACTGTTTTTT. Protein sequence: CASSVFSEKLFF.

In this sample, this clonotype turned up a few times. The CDR3 coding sequence is TGTGCCAGCTCACCTTCAGGGCGCACTGAAGCTTTCTTT. Translated, it gives CASSPSGRTEAFF. V usage is TRBV18 and J usage is TRBJ1-1; D is perhaps TRBD1 (5 bases). V lost 3 bases and J lost 4, with 9 bases in between. CDR3 length: 13 amino acids. Germline V gene sequence: CDR1 KGHSH, CDR2 LQKENI.

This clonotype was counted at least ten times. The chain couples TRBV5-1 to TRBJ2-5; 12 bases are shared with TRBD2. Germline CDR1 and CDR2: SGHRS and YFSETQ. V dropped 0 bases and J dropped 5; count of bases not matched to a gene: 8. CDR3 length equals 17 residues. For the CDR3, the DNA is TGCGCCAGCAGCTTGGGGACTAGCGGGGCCCTCGGCGAGACCCAGTACTTC. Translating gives CASSLGTSGALGETQYF.

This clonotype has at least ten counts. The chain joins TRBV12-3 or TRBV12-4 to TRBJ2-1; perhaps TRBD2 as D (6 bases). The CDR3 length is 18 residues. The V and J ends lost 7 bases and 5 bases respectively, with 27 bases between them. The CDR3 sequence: CASTLGAVSGGLNNEQFF. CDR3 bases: TGTGCCAGCACCTTAGGCGCTGTTTCAGGAGGGCTTAACAATGAGCAGTTCTTC.

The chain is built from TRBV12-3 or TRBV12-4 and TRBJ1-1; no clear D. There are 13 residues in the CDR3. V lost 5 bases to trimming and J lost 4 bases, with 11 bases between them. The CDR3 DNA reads TGTGCCAGCAGTATCCGGGATTTCACTGAAGCTTTCTTT. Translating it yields CASSIRDFTEAFF.

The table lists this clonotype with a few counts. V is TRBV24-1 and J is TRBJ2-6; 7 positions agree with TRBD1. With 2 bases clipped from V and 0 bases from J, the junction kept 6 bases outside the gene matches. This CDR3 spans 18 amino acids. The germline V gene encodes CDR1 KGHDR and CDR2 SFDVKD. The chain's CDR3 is CATSDSRGRRSGANVLTF. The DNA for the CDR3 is TGTGCCACCAGTGATTCGAGGGGGCGCCGCTCTGGGGCCAACGTCCTGACTTTC.

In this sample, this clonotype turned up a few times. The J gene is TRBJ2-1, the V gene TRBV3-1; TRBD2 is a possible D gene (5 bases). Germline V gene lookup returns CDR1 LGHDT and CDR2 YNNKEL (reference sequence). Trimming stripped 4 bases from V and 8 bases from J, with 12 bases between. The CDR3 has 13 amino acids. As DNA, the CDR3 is TGTGCCAGCAGCCTCTCGGGGAGCGATGAGCAGTTCTTC. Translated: CASSLSGSDEQFF.

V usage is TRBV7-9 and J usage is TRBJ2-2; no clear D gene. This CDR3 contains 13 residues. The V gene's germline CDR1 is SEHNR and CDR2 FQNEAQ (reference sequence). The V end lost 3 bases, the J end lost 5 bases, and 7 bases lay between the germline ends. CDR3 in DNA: TGTGCCAGCAGCTTTCACGGGACCGGGGAGCTGTTTTTT. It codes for CASSFHGTGELFF.

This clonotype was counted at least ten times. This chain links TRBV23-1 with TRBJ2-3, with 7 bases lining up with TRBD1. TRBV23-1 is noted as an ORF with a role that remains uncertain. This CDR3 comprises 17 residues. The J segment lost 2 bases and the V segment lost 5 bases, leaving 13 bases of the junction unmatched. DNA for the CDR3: TGCGCCAGCAGTAATGAATCCGGGACAGACTTCACAGATACGCAGTATTTT. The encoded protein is CASSNESGTDFTDTQYF.

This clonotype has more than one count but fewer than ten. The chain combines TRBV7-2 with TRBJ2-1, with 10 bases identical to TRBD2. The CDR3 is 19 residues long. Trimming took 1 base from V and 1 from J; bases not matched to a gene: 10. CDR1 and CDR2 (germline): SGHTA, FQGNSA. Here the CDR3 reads CASSLDPTSGLQSYNEQFF. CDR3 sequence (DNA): TGTGCCAGCAGCTTAGACCCGACTAGCGGGTTACAGTCCTACAATGAGCAGTTCTTC.

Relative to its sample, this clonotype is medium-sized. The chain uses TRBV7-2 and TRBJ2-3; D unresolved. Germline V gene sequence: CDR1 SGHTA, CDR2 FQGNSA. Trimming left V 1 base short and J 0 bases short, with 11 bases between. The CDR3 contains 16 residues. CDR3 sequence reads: CASSLVLPTSTDTQYF. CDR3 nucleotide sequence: TGTGCCAGCAGCTTAGTTCTACCAACTAGCACAGATACGCAGTATTTT.

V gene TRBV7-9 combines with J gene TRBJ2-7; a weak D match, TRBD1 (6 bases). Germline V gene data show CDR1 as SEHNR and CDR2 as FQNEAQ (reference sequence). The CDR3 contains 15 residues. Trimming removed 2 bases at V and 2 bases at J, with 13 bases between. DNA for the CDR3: TGTGCCAGCAGCTTACCCAAGCAGGGGACCTACGAGCAGTACTTC. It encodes CASSLPKQGTYEQYF.

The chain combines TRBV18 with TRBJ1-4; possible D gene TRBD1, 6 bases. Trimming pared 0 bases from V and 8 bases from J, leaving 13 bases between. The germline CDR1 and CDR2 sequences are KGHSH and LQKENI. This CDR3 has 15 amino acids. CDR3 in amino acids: CASSPPGTLGEKLFF. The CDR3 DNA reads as TGTGCCAGCTCACCACCTGGGACATTAGGAGAAAAACTGTTTTTT.

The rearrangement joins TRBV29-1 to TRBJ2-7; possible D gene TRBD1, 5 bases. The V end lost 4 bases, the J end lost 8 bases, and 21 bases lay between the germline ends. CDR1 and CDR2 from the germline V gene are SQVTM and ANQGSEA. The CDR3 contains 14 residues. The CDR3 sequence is CSVASRQGGWKQYF. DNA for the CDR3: TGCAGCGTTGCCTCGAGGCAGGGCGGTTGGAAGCAGTACTTC.

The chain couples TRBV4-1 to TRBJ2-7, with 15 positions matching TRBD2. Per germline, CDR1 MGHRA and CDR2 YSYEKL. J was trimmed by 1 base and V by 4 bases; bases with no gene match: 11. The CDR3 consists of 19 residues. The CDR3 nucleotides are TGCGCCAGCAGCCGCCTCCCCGGACTAGCGGGGGGGGTGTCCTACGAGCAGTACTTC. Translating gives CASSRLPGLAGGVSYEQYF.

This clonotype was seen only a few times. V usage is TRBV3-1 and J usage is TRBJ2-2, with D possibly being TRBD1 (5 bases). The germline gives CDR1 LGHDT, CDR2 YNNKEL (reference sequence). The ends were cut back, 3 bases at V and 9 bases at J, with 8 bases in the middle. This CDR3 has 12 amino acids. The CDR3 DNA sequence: TGTGCCAGCAGCCAGCTGGACAGGGAGCTGTTTTTT. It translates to CASSQLDRELFF.

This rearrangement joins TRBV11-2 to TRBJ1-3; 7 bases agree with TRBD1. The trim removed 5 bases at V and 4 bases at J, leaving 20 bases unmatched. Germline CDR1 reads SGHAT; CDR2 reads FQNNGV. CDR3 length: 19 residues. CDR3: CASSNTTLPGQRRGNTIYF. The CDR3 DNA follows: TGTGCCAGCAGCAATACCACTCTACCGGGACAGAGACGCGGAAACACCATATATTTT.

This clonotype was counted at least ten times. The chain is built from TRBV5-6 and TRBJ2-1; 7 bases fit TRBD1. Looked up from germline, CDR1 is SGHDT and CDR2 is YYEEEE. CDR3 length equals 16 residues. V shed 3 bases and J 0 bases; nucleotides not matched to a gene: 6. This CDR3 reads CASSSIQGSSYNEQFF. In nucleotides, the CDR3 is TGTGCCAGCAGCTCTATACAGGGGAGCTCCTACAATGAGCAGTTCTTC.

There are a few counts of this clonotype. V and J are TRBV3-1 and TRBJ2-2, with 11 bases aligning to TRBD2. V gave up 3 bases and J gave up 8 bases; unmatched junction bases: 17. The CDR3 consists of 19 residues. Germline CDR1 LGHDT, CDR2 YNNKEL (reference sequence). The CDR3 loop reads CASSHLRLAGGPRSGELFF. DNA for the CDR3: TGTGCCAGCAGCCACCTCCGTTTAGCGGGAGGGCCGCGTTCGGGGGAGCTGTTTTTT.

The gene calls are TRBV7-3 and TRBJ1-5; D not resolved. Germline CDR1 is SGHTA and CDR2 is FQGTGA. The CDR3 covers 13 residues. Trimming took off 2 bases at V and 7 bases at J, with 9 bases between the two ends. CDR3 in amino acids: CASSLLGKQPQHF. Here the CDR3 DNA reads TGTGCCAGCAGCTTATTAGGGAAACAGCCCCAGCATTTT. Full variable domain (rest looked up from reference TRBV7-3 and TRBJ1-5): GAGVSQTPSNKVTEKGKYVELRCDPISGHTALYWYRQSLGQGPEFLIYFQGTGAADDSGLPNDRFFAVRPEGSVSTLKIQRTERGDSAVYLCASSLLGKQPQHFGDGTRLSIL.

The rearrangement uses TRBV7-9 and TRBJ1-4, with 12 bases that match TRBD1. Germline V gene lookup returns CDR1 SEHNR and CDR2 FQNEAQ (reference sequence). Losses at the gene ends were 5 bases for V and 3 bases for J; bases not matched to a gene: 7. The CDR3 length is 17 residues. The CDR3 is CASSPGTGGFANEKLFF. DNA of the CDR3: TGTGCCAGCAGCCCCGGGACAGGGGGCTTCGCTAATGAAAAACTGTTTTTT.

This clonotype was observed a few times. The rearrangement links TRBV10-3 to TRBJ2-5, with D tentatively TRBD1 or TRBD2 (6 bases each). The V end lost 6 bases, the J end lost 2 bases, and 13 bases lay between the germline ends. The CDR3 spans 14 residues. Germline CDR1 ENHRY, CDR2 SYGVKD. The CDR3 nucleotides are TGTGCCATCAGCGGGGGCAGGGAACAAGAGACCCAGTACTTC. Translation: CAISGGREQETQYF.